Below are 7 T cell receptor beta chains sequenced from a single sample in a study of long-term antiretroviral therapy in people with HIV. Run at survey level, the immunoSEQ assay was version v3.0. Assay: immunoSEQ multiplex PCR; the TCRdb copy retains only in-frame clones and omits some. The sample shows 30,000 to 50,000 clones, 86% of them seen only once. Material: unsorted PBMCs, obtained 1.2 years after starting antiretroviral therapy. Receptors were obtained from a woman aged 50 to 60 with HIV.

The chain has TRBV19 and TRBJ2-5; TRBD1 might be the D (6 bases). The V gene's germline CDR1 is LNHDA and CDR2 SQIVND (reference sequence). Trimming cost V 7 bases and J 2 bases, with 11 bases left between them. The CDR3 length is 13 residues. DNA of the CDR3: TGTGCCAGTACCGCGGACAGTCAAGAGACCCAGTACTTC. This translates into CASTADSQETQYF.

The V gene is TRBV7-2, the J gene TRBJ1-3; 10 bases fit TRBD1. J gave up 0 bases and V 1 base, and 3 bases lay outside the gene matches. The CDR3 has 17 residues. Germline V gene lookup returns CDR1 SGHTA and CDR2 FQGNSA. The CDR3, as DNA: TGTGCCAGCAGCTTAGGGGGACAGGGGAGCTCTGGAAACACCATATATTTT. Translated: CASSLGGQGSSGNTIYF.

The V call is TRBV30, the J call TRBJ1-2; D ambiguous. The V gene lost 2 bases and the J gene lost 5 bases, with 12 bases spanning the gap. The CDR3 is made up of 13 amino acids. The germline V gene has CDR1 GTSNPN and CDR2 SVGIG (reference sequence). This CDR3 is CAWSRMSGYGYTF. The CDR3 DNA sequence: TGTGCCTGGAGTAGGATGTCCGGGTATGGCTACACCTTC.

V gene TRBV29-1 combines with J gene TRBJ1-1; D is unclear. The CDR3 loop spans 14 amino acids. The ends were cut back, 1 base at V and 0 bases at J, with 9 bases in the middle. Germline V lookup: CDR1 SQVTM, CDR2 ANQGSEA. The CDR3 bases are TGCAGCGTTGAAGGACGGCTGATGAACACTGAAGCTTTCTTT. Amino acid sequence: CSVEGRLMNTEAFF.

The chain has TRBV18 and TRBJ1-1; 9 bases fit TRBD1. CDR1 is KGHSH and CDR2 is LQKENI in the germline V gene. After removal of 6 bases from V and 6 bases from J, the junction contained 26 bases not matched to a gene. This CDR3 has 20 residues. CDR3 sequence reads: CASSQGAATQTGGRMAEAFF. DNA for the CDR3: TGTGCCAGCTCGCAAGGGGCCGCAACTCAGACAGGGGGACGTATGGCTGAAGCTTTCTTT.

This clone appeared once. J is TRBJ1-2 and V is TRBV6-6, with no clear D. CDR1 and CDR2 from the germline V gene are MNHNY and SVGAGI (reference sequence). The CDR3 runs 14 residues. V was cut by 6 bases and J by 6 bases, with 17 bases left in between. The DNA for the CDR3 is TGTGCCAGCAGCCCCCCGGGGTCTGTGGATGGCTACACCTTC. Translation gives CASSPPGSVDGYTF.

This clone was seen more than once but under ten times. The chain joins TRBV28 to TRBJ1-6; D is unresolved. Germline loops: CDR1 MDHEN, CDR2 SYDVKM. The V gene lost 6 bases and the J gene lost 4 bases, with 13 bases spanning the gap. The CDR3 runs to 15 residues. CDR3 nucleotide sequence: TGTGCCAGCAGCCAAAGCAGGCAGTATAATTCACCCCTCCACTTT. This encodes CASSQSRQYNSPLHF.